This TCR beta chain was documented in a study of blood T cell repertoires in COVID-19. Study information: Acute and convalescent COVID-19 samples came from the United States, Italy and Spain. Nucleic acid was either cDNA or gDNA, and it came from T cells, B-cell-depleted T cells, or PBMCs.

Germline V gives CDR1 MDHEN, CDR2 SYDVKM. CDR3 length equals 16 residues. Between the trimmed V and J ends, which lost 7 bases and 0 bases, there was a span of 15 bases. The authors' processing: Amplification with reference gene primers provided the estimates of nucleated cell counts. Method: immunoSEQ multiplex PCR; TCRdb's copy keeps in-frame clones and lacks some. That table furnishes V, J and clone size, whereas the DNA furnished D and trimming. The data show 300,000 to 450,000 clones, with roughly 90% seen just once and under 4% held by the top ten. The receptor was isolated from a woman aged 25-40 years with COVID-19, enrolled during active disease. The specimen was peripheral blood. The chain links TRBV28 to TRBJ2-2; possibly TRBD1 for D (5 bases). The CDR3 sequence is CASNTAGLANTGELFF. The CDR3 DNA reads TGTGCCAGCAACACCGCAGGGCTGGCGAACACCGGGGAGCTGTTTTTT.